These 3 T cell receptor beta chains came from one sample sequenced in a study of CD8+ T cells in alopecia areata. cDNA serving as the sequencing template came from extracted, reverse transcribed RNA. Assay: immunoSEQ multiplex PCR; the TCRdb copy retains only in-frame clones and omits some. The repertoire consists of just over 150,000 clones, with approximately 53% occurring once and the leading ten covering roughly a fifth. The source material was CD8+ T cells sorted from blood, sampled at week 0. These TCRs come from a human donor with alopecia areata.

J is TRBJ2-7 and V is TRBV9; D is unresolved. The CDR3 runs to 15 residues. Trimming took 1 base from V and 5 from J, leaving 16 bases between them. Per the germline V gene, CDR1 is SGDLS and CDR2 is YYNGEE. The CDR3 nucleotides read TGTGCCAGCAGCGTATTCCAAGGGCCCGACGACGAGCAGTACTTC. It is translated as CASSVFQGPDDEQYF. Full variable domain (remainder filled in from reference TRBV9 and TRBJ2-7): DSGVTQTPKHLITATGQRVTLRCSPRSGDLSVYWYQQSLDQGLQFLIQYYNGEERAKGNILERFSAQQFPDLHSELNLSSLELGDSALYFCASSVFQGPDDEQYFGPGTRLTVT.

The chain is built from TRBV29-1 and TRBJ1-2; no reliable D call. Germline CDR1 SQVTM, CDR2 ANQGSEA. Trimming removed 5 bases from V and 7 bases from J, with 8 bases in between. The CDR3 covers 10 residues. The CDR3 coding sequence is TGCAGCGTTTTGGCATCTGGCTACACCTTC. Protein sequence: CSVLASGYTF.

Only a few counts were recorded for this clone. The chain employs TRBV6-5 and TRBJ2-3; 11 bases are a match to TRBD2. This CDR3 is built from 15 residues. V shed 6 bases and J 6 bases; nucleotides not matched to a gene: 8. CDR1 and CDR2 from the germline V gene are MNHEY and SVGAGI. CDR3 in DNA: TGTGCCAGCAGCTCTAGCGGGGGGTACGGGGATACGCAGTATTTT. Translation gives CASSSSGGYGDTQYF.